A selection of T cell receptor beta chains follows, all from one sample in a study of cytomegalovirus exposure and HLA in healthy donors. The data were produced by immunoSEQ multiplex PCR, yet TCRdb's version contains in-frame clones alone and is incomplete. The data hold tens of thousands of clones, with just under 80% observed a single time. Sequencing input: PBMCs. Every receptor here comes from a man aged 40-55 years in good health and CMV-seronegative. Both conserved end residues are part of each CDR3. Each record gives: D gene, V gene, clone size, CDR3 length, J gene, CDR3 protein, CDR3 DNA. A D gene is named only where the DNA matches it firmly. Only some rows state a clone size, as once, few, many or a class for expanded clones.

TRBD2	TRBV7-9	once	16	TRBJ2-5	CSSSTILAGRRETQYF	TGTTCCAGCAGCACTATTCTAGCGGGGCGCAGGGAGACCCAGTACTTC
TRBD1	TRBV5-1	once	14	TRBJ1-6	CASSPGTGGSPLHF	TGCGCCAGCAGCCCCGGGACAGGGGGATCACCCCTCCACTTT
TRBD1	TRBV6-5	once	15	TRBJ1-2	CASRIGQGEGYGYTF	TGTGCCAGCAGAATCGGACAGGGCGAGGGCTATGGCTACACCTTC
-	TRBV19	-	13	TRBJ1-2	CASSILTAGGYTF	TGTGCCAGTAGTATTTTAACAGCGGGTGGCTACACCTTC
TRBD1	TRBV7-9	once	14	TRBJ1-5	CASSGTGGNQPQHF	TGTGCCAGCAGCGGGACAGGGGGGAATCAGCCCCAGCATTTT
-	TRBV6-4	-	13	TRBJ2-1	CASSDGGAYEQFF	TGTGCCAGCAGTGACGGGGGGGCCTATGAGCAGTTCTTC
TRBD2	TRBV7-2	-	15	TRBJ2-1	CASTPGLAAYNEQFF	TGTGCCAGCACCCCGGGACTAGCGGCTTACAATGAGCAGTTCTTC
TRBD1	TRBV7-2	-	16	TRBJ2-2	CASSFRDRGNTGELFF	TGTGCCAGCAGCTTTCGGGACAGGGGTAACACCGGGGAGCTGTTTTTT
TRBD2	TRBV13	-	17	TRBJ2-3	CASSANVAGGRLDTQYF	TGTGCCAGCAGCGCCAACGTAGCGGGGGGGCGTCTTGATACGCAGTATTTT
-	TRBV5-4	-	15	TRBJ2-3	CASSLGSGGTDTQYF	TGTGCCAGCAGCTTGGGTTCAGGGGGCACAGATACGCAGTATTTT
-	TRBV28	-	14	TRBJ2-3	CASSLSSPRDTQYF	TGTGCCAGCAGTCTATCCTCCCCCCGAGATACGCAGTATTTT
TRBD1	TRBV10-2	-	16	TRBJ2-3	CASREKTGTGRDTQYF	TGCGCCAGCAGGGAAAAAACCGGGACAGGGAGAGATACGCAGTATTTT
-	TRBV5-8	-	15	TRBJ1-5	CASSLYTVGRQPQHF	TGTGCCAGCAGCCTGTATACAGTGGGCAGGCAGCCCCAGCATTTT
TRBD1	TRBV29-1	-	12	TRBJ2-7	CSVTTGMYEQYF	TGCAGCGTTACGACAGGGATGTACGAGCAGTACTTC
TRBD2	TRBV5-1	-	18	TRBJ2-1	CASSPGLAGGYLIKEQFF	TGCGCCAGCAGCCCGGGACTAGCGGGAGGGTACCTGATCAAAGAGCAGTTCTTC
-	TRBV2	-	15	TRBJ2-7	CASSVGIVSSSEQYF	TGTGCCAGCAGTGTCGGGATTGTTAGCTCCTCCGAGCAGTACTTC
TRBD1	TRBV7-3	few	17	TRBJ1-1	CASSLKDRASMNTEAFF	TGTGCCAGCAGCTTAAAGGACAGGGCATCGATGAACACTGAAGCTTTCTTT
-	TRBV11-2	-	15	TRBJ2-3	CASSLRGPHADTQYF	TGTGCCAGCAGCCTCAGGGGCCCTCACGCAGATACGCAGTATTTT
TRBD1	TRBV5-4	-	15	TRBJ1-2	CASSPPTGANYGYTF	TGTGCCAGCAGCCCACCGACAGGGGCGAACTATGGCTACACCTTC
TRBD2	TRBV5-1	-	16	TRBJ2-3	CASRQAGGRGQDTQYF	TGCGCCAGCCGCCAAGCGGGGGGAAGGGGGCAAGATACGCAGTATTTT
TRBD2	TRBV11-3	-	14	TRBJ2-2	CASSLRGGAGELFF	TGTGCCAGCAGCTTACGCGGGGGTGCCGGGGAGCTGTTTTTT
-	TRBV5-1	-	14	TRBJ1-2	CASSSDRPSYGYTF	TGCGCCAGCAGCTCCGACAGGCCCTCCTATGGCTACACCTTC
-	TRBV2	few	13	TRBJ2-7	CASSERVLIEQYF	TGTGCCAGCAGTGAGCGGGTATTGATCGAGCAGTACTTC
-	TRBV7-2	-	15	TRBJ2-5	CASSLGRAPQETQYF	TGTGCCAGCAGCTTAGGGCGGGCCCCCCAAGAGACCCAGTACTTC
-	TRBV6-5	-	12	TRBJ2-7	CASSLPGIEQYF	TGTGCCAGCAGTTTGCCAGGGATCGAGCAGTACTTC
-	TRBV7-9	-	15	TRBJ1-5	CASSLGDSNNQPQHF	TGTGCCAGCAGCTTAGGCGACAGCAACAATCAGCCCCAGCATTTT
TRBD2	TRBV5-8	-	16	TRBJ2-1	CASSSGGTSGYNEQFF	TGTGCCAGCAGCTCTGGCGGGACTAGCGGTTACAATGAGCAGTTCTTC
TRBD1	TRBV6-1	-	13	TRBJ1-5	CATWTGTGQPQHF	TGTGCCACCTGGACAGGGACGGGTCAGCCCCAGCATTTT
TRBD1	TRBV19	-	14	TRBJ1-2	CASSMGTGNYGYTF	TGTGCCAGTAGTATGGGGACAGGGAACTATGGCTACACCTTC
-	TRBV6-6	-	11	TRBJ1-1	CASTDRFEAFF	TGTGCCAGCACTGACAGGTTTGAAGCTTTCTTT
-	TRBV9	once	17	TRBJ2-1	CASSPGGVLASYNEQFF	TGTGCCAGCAGCCCCGGGGGAGTACTAGCTTCCTACAATGAGCAGTTCTTC
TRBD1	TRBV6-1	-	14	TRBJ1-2	CASSGTGGGYGYTF	TGTGCCAGCAGTGGGACAGGGGGAGGCTATGGCTACACCTTC
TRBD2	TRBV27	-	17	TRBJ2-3	CASSLSIIAGSPDTQYF	TGTGCCAGCAGTTTATCGATAATAGCGGGAAGCCCAGATACGCAGTATTTT
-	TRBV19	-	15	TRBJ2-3	CASSSSGRGTDTQYF	TGTGCCAGTAGTTCATCGGGAAGGGGCACAGATACGCAGTATTTT
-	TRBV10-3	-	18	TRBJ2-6	CAISEYGTLSSGANVLTF	TGTGCCATCAGTGAGTATGGGACTTTGAGCTCTGGGGCCAACGTCCTGACTTTC
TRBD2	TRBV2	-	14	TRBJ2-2	CASSEREGTGELFF	TGTGCCAGCAGCGAGCGGGAGGGCACCGGGGAGCTGTTTTTT
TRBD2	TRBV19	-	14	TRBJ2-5	CASSIVGGDGAQYF	TGTGCCAGTAGTATAGTGGGGGGGGACGGGGCCCAGTACTTC
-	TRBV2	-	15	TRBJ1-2	CASILRGASNYGYTF	TGTGCCAGCATTCTGCGGGGGGCTTCCAACTATGGCTACACCTTC
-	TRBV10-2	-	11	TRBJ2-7	CASRGHYEQYF	TGCGCCAGCAGGGGGCACTACGAGCAGTACTTC
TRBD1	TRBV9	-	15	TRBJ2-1	CASSVGDSSYNEQFF	TGTGCCAGCAGCGTAGGGGACAGCTCCTACAATGAGCAGTTCTTC
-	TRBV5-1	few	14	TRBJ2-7	CASSLDSSSYEQYF	TGCGCCAGCAGCTTGGATAGCAGCTCCTACGAGCAGTACTTC
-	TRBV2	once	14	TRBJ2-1	CASRGGTAFNEQFF	TGTGCCAGCAGAGGCGGGACAGCGTTTAATGAGCAGTTCTTC
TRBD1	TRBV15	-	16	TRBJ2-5	CATSGLGQGQAETQYF	TGTGCCACCAGCGGTCTGGGACAGGGGCAAGCGGAGACCCAGTACTTC
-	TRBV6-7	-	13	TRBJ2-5	CSLHRTRKETQYF	TGTAGCCTCCACAGGACGCGGAAAGAGACCCAGTACTTC
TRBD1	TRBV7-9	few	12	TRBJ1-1	CASSLVQGEAFF	TGTGCCAGCAGCTTGGTCCAGGGGGAGGCTTTCTTT
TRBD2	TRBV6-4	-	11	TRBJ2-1	CASSSGLAQFF	TGTGCCAGCAGTTCGGGACTAGCTCAGTTCTTC
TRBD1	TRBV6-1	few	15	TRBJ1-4	CASSARDRVDEKLFF	TGTGCCAGCAGTGCCCGGGACAGGGTCGATGAAAAACTGTTTTTT
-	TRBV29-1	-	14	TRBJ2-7	CSVESIGETYEQYF	TGCAGCGTTGAGAGTATCGGGGAAACCTACGAGCAGTACTTC
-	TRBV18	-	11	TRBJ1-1	CASYSNTEAFF	TGTGCCAGCTACTCCAACACTGAAGCTTTCTTT
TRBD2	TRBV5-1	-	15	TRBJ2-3	CASSSKAGRTDTQYF	TGCGCCAGCAGCTCCAAAGCGGGGCGCACAGATACGCAGTATTTT
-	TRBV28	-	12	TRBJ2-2	CATRVGTGELFF	TGTGCCACCCGGGTGGGCACCGGGGAGCTGTTTTTT
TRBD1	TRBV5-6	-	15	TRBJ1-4	CASSLFGTGAGKLFF	TGTGCCAGCAGCTTGTTTGGGACAGGGGCGGGGAAACTGTTTTTT
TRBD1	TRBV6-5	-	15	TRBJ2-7	CASIPPGTGRREQYF	TGTGCCAGCATACCCCCGGGGACAGGGCGACGAGAGCAGTACTTC
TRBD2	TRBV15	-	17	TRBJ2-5	CATSPLAGALEQETQYF	TGTGCCACCAGCCCCCTAGCGGGGGCCCTAGAGCAAGAGACCCAGTACTTC